The rows below give T cell receptor beta chains drawn from one sample of a study of early T cells in non-severe SARS-CoV-2 infection. TCRdb recomputed calls from the 5' RACE reads with MiXCR, one row per CDR3 protein. This table has 90,000 to 120,000 distinct CDR3 sequences, over 8.5% appearing once. The sequenced material came from whole blood. Receptor source: an adult who was a healthcare worker with PCR-confirmed SARS-CoV-2 infection or an uninfected control (not recorded which). Each CDR3 is given with its conserved first and last residue. A D gene is named only where the DNA matches it firmly. Expanded clones get a size class; other rows say once, few or many, or leave the size out.

j_gene: TRBJ1-1; d_gene: TRBD1; abundance: many; v_gene: TRBV5-1; CDR3nt: TGCGCCAGCAGCAAAGGACAGGGACCGGGCACTGAAGCTTTCTTT; CDR3aa: CASSKGQGPGTEAFF
j_gene: TRBJ1-5; d_gene: NA; abundance: NA; v_gene: TRBV9; CDR3nt: TGTGCCAGCAGCGTAGGCGGGAGCAGGAATCAGCCCCAGCATTTT; CDR3aa: CASSVGGSRNQPQHF
j_gene: TRBJ2-1; d_gene: TRBD2; abundance: NA; v_gene: TRBV6-4; CDR3nt: TGTGCCAGCAGCTCCGGGGGGGACGGTTCGGCCGCGTTCTTC; CDR3aa: CASSSGGDGSAAFF
j_gene: TRBJ1-5; d_gene: NA; abundance: few; v_gene: TRBV28; CDR3nt: TGTGCCAGCAGCCCGCCGCGACAGGGCAATCAGCCCCAGCATTTT; CDR3aa: CASSPPRQGNQPQHF
j_gene: TRBJ1-5; d_gene: NA; abundance: many; v_gene: TRBV20-1; CDR3nt: TGCAGTGCTAGAGATTTTGGTAGCAATCAGCCCCAGCATTTT; CDR3aa: CSARDFGSNQPQHF
j_gene: TRBJ1-5; d_gene: NA; abundance: few; v_gene: TRBV6-5; CDR3nt: TGTGCCAGCAGTCCCTTTTTAGGCCAGCCCCAGCATTTT; CDR3aa: CASSPFLGQPQHF
j_gene: TRBJ2-2; d_gene: TRBD2; abundance: few; v_gene: TRBV6-2/TRBV6-3; CDR3nt: TGTGCCAGCAGTTCCCCCCCTAGCGGGATTTCCGGGGAGCTGTTTTTT; CDR3aa: CASSSPPSGISGELFF
j_gene: TRBJ2-7; d_gene: TRBD2; abundance: few; v_gene: TRBV28; CDR3nt: TGTGCCAGCAGTTTAACGGGAGGGCCGAGGGAGCAGTACTTC; CDR3aa: CASSLTGGPREQYF
j_gene: TRBJ2-2; d_gene: NA; abundance: many; v_gene: TRBV4-1; CDR3nt: TGCGCCAGCAGCCAAGGGTCAGGGGCGAACACCGGGGAGCTGTTTTTT; CDR3aa: CASSQGSGANTGELFF
j_gene: TRBJ1-5; d_gene: NA; abundance: many; v_gene: TRBV7-9; CDR3nt: TGTGCCAGCAGCTTAGACCTTGGGCAGAGAAATCAGCCCCAGCATTTT; CDR3aa: CASSLDLGQRNQPQHF
j_gene: TRBJ2-3; d_gene: NA; abundance: NA; v_gene: TRBV14; CDR3nt: TGTGCCAGCAGCCGGTTTGAGGATACGCAGTATTTT; CDR3aa: CASSRFEDTQYF
j_gene: TRBJ2-1; d_gene: TRBD2; abundance: NA; v_gene: TRBV7-8; CDR3nt: TGTGCCAGCAGCCCCGGGACTAACCTCCACAATGAGCAGTTCTTC; CDR3aa: CASSPGTNLHNEQFF
j_gene: TRBJ1-4; d_gene: NA; abundance: few; v_gene: TRBV20-1; CDR3nt: TGCAGTGCACAGATAGGTCAGGTTAATGAAAAACTGTTTTTT; CDR3aa: CSAQIGQVNEKLFF
j_gene: TRBJ2-6; d_gene: NA; abundance: few; v_gene: TRBV12-3/TRBV12-4; CDR3nt: TGTGCCAGCATTGACAGCTCTGGGGCCAACGTCCTGACTTTC; CDR3aa: CASIDSSGANVLTF
j_gene: TRBJ2-3; d_gene: TRBD1; abundance: few; v_gene: TRBV19; CDR3nt: TGTGCCAGTAGTATCAGGGGGTTCAGCACAGATACGCAGTATTTT; CDR3aa: CASSIRGFSTDTQYF
j_gene: TRBJ2-1; d_gene: NA; abundance: few; v_gene: TRBV20-1; CDR3nt: TGCAGTGCTAGAGGCTCAGCGGACTCCTACAATGAGCAGTTCTTC; CDR3aa: CSARGSADSYNEQFF
j_gene: TRBJ2-5; d_gene: NA; abundance: NA; v_gene: TRBV11-2; CDR3nt: TGTGCCAGCAGCTCCCTCTTACGGACAAGGGGGGAGACCCAGTACTTC; CDR3aa: CASSSLLRTRGETQYF
j_gene: TRBJ2-7; d_gene: TRBD1; abundance: NA; v_gene: TRBV3-1; CDR3nt: TGTGCCAGCAGCCCCGGGACAGAGCTTTACGAGCAGTACTTC; CDR3aa: CASSPGTELYEQYF
j_gene: TRBJ1-1; d_gene: NA; abundance: few; v_gene: TRBV28; CDR3nt: TGTGCCAGCAGCCCGAACACTGAAGCTTTCTTT; CDR3aa: CASSPNTEAFF
j_gene: TRBJ2-1; d_gene: NA; abundance: few; v_gene: TRBV11-2; CDR3nt: TGTGCCAGCAGCGATGGCGGGCCTTTCAAAAGGGGCTATGAGCAGTTCTTC; CDR3aa: CASSDGGPFKRGYEQFF
j_gene: TRBJ2-5; d_gene: NA; abundance: few; v_gene: TRBV6-1; CDR3nt: TGTGCCAGCAGTGATTTCGGACCGCAAGAGACCCAGTACTTC; CDR3aa: CASSDFGPQETQYF
j_gene: TRBJ2-1; d_gene: NA; abundance: many; v_gene: TRBV29-1; CDR3nt: TGCAGCGTTGCAAGCGTTGGTAATGAGCAGTTCTTC; CDR3aa: CSVASVGNEQFF
j_gene: TRBJ2-2; d_gene: NA; abundance: NA; v_gene: TRBV12-3/TRBV12-4; CDR3nt: TGTGCCAGCGGTTCCCTTTCTGGGGAGCTGTTTTTT; CDR3aa: CASGSLSGELFF
j_gene: TRBJ2-7; d_gene: NA; abundance: NA; v_gene: TRBV7-2; CDR3nt: TGTGCCAGCAGCTCCCGCACATTGGGGGAGCAGTACTTC; CDR3aa: CASSSRTLGEQYF
j_gene: TRBJ1-2; d_gene: NA; abundance: many; v_gene: TRBV7-8; CDR3nt: TGTGCCAGCAGCGCGGGGGGAAATCACCCTCCCGATGGCTACACCTTC; CDR3aa: CASSAGGNHPPDGYTF
j_gene: TRBJ2-3; d_gene: NA; abundance: few; v_gene: TRBV27; CDR3nt: TGTGCCAGCGGGCGAGGGGATACGCAGTATTTT; CDR3aa: CASGRGDTQYF
j_gene: TRBJ2-7; d_gene: TRBD1; abundance: few; v_gene: TRBV19; CDR3nt: TGTGCCAGTAGTATCGGGGCAGGGGGAACCTACGAGCAGTACTTC; CDR3aa: CASSIGAGGTYEQYF